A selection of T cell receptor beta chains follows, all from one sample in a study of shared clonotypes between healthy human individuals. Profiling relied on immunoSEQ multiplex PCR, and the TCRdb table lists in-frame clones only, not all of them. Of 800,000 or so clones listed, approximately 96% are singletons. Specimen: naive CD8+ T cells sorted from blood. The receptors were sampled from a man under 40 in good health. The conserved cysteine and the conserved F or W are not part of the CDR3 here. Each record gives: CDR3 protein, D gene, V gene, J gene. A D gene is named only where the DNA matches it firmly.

CDR3aa: ASSEVVSGGGQETQY
d_gene: TRBD1
v_gene: TRBV6-1
j_gene: TRBJ2-5

CDR3aa: ASSPVGVRQPQH
d_gene: NA
v_gene: TRBV27
j_gene: TRBJ1-5

CDR3aa: ASSHRPGGRRPEAF
d_gene: NA
v_gene: TRBV27
j_gene: TRBJ1-1

CDR3aa: ASSVRGGVRDEQF
d_gene: NA
v_gene: TRBV9
j_gene: TRBJ2-1

CDR3aa: ASSSIAGGRYEQY
d_gene: TRBD2
v_gene: TRBV11-2
j_gene: TRBJ2-7

CDR3aa: ASSADRTGEQY
d_gene: NA
v_gene: TRBV7-9
j_gene: TRBJ2-7

CDR3aa: ASSFPSGSHYEQF
d_gene: NA
v_gene: TRBV7-9
j_gene: TRBJ2-1

CDR3aa: ASSKLAGGRGNEQF
d_gene: TRBD2
v_gene: TRBV7-9
j_gene: TRBJ2-1

CDR3aa: ASSAGGAEAF
d_gene: NA
v_gene: TRBV11-3
j_gene: TRBJ1-1

CDR3aa: ASSQRAGTQY
d_gene: NA
v_gene: TRBV27
j_gene: TRBJ2-5

CDR3aa: ASSGGGIEAF
d_gene: NA
v_gene: TRBV2
j_gene: TRBJ1-1

CDR3aa: ASTGATKNIQY
d_gene: NA
v_gene: TRBV19
j_gene: TRBJ2-4

CDR3aa: ASSLDEEYRDGAF
d_gene: NA
v_gene: TRBV5-4
j_gene: TRBJ2-1

CDR3aa: ASSKALLDRGFYEQY
d_gene: TRBD1
v_gene: TRBV5-1
j_gene: TRBJ2-7

CDR3aa: ASSFRGAIDTEAF
d_gene: NA
v_gene: TRBV27
j_gene: TRBJ1-1

CDR3aa: ASSLLGTEETQY
d_gene: NA
v_gene: TRBV27
j_gene: TRBJ2-5

CDR3aa: ASSPPAGGEQF
d_gene: TRBD2
v_gene: TRBV27
j_gene: TRBJ2-1

CDR3aa: ASSLSSGGQYNEQF
d_gene: TRBD2
v_gene: TRBV7-9
j_gene: TRBJ2-1

CDR3aa: ASSGRGNYNEQF
d_gene: NA
v_gene: TRBV2
j_gene: TRBJ2-1

CDR3aa: ASSPRVQDQPQH
d_gene: NA
v_gene: TRBV18
j_gene: TRBJ1-5

CDR3aa: AWNLGGFNYGYT
d_gene: NA
v_gene: TRBV30
j_gene: TRBJ1-2

CDR3aa: ASSLVLRTNEKLF
d_gene: NA
v_gene: TRBV11-2
j_gene: TRBJ1-4

CDR3aa: ASSSPASGITMKQF
d_gene: TRBD2
v_gene: TRBV27
j_gene: TRBJ2-1

CDR3aa: ASSYYLGATNEKLF
d_gene: NA
v_gene: TRBV28
j_gene: TRBJ1-4

CDR3aa: ASSGVSVRRSQEQF
d_gene: NA
v_gene: TRBV9
j_gene: TRBJ2-1

CDR3aa: ASSQEPGYGGYT
d_gene: NA
v_gene: TRBV4-1
j_gene: TRBJ1-2

CDR3aa: SVEVGQAYEQY
d_gene: TRBD1
v_gene: TRBV29-1
j_gene: TRBJ2-7

CDR3aa: ASSLEGLGTEAF
d_gene: NA
v_gene: TRBV7-6
j_gene: TRBJ1-1

CDR3aa: ASSSLAGGSFRETQY
d_gene: TRBD2
v_gene: TRBV7-8
j_gene: TRBJ2-5

CDR3aa: ASSQRHLSYNEQF
d_gene: NA
v_gene: TRBV28
j_gene: TRBJ2-1

CDR3aa: ASSGLDRVSGNTIY
d_gene: TRBD1
v_gene: TRBV28
j_gene: TRBJ1-3

CDR3aa: ASRTGTSYGYT
d_gene: NA
v_gene: TRBV7-9
j_gene: TRBJ1-2

CDR3aa: ASSRGTRVEETQY
d_gene: NA
v_gene: TRBV10-2
j_gene: TRBJ2-5

CDR3aa: SAGQGTEAF
d_gene: NA
v_gene: TRBV20-1
j_gene: TRBJ1-1

CDR3aa: ASSWDRGLFSGNTIY
d_gene: TRBD1
v_gene: TRBV5-4
j_gene: TRBJ1-3

CDR3aa: ASSESGDQETQY
d_gene: NA
v_gene: TRBV2
j_gene: TRBJ2-5

CDR3aa: ASSVGSTSSYEQY
d_gene: NA
v_gene: TRBV9
j_gene: TRBJ2-7

CDR3aa: ASSLDTYTGELF
d_gene: NA
v_gene: TRBV5-1
j_gene: TRBJ2-2

CDR3aa: ASSIVSTGSVEQF
d_gene: NA
v_gene: TRBV19
j_gene: TRBJ2-1

CDR3aa: ASSLWGNEQF
d_gene: NA
v_gene: TRBV11-2
j_gene: TRBJ2-1

CDR3aa: ASRRPREPYTDTQY
d_gene: NA
v_gene: TRBV28
j_gene: TRBJ2-3

CDR3aa: SGSGGDSYEQY
d_gene: NA
v_gene: TRBV29-1
j_gene: TRBJ2-7

CDR3aa: ATSRGNREQY
d_gene: NA
v_gene: TRBV6-5
j_gene: TRBJ2-7

CDR3aa: ASSSVTGTGNEQY
d_gene: TRBD1
v_gene: TRBV7-6
j_gene: TRBJ2-7

CDR3aa: ASSTKKDGEAF
d_gene: NA
v_gene: TRBV27
j_gene: TRBJ1-1

CDR3aa: ASSDGGLRGEQF
d_gene: NA
v_gene: TRBV6-4
j_gene: TRBJ2-1

CDR3aa: ASSQRTGGNQPQH
d_gene: TRBD1
v_gene: TRBV27
j_gene: TRBJ1-5

CDR3aa: AISAMTSGINNEQF
d_gene: TRBD2
v_gene: TRBV10-3
j_gene: TRBJ2-1

CDR3aa: ASSLLGIGTGGIEQF
d_gene: TRBD1
v_gene: TRBV7-2
j_gene: TRBJ2-1